This T cell receptor beta chain was identified in a study of T cell responses to AZD1222 COVID-19 vaccine. Study results and limitations: It was only six AZD1222 recipients who were seropositive at baseline. Without day 14 samples, only post-peak T cell repertoires were studied. Donors were largely white British and mainly female; clonal diversity was possibly underestimated. Reportedly, close to half of spike-specific TCRs are directed against unmutated variant regions.

A remark on this clone: Its specificity is not known.

Sequencing used immunoSEQ multiplex PCR; TCRdb keeps in-frame clones, though not all of them. The sample holds some 80,000 clones, around 89% seen once. V was shortened by 0 bases and J by 1 base, with 10 bases between the two germline ends. CDR1 LGHNA and CDR2 YSLEER come from the germline V gene. The CDR3 contains 16 residues. The sequence was collected from an adult who received the MenACWY meningococcal vaccine as a control. This chain uses TRBV4-3 with TRBJ2-4; no clear D. Sequences were derived from peripheral blood, sampled 28 days after the second dose of the MenACWY control vaccine. CDR3 protein: CASSQEIGSAKNIQYF. The CDR3 DNA sequence: TGCGCCAGCAGCCAAGAGATAGGCTCGGCCAAAAACATTCAGTACTTC.